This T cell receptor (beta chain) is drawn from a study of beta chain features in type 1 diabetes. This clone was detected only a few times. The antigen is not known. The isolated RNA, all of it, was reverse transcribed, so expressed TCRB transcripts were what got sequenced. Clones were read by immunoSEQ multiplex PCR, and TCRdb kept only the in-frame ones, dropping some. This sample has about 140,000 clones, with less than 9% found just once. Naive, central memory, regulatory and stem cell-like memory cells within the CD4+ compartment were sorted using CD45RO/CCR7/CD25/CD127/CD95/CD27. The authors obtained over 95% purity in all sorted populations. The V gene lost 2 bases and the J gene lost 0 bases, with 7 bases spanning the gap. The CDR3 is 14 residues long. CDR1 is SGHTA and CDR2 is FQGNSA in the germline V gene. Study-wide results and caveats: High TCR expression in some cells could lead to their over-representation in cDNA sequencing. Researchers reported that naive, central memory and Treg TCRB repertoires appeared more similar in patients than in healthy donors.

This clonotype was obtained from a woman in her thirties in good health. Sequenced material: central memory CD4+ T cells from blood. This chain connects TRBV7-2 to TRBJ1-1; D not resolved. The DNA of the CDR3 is TGTGCCAGCAGCTTAACACCTCTGAACACTGAAGCTTTCTTT. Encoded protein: CASSLTPLNTEAFF.